The clone carrying this T cell receptor (beta chain) was seen more than once but under ten times. Its specificity is unknown. The data were taken from a study of T-cell memory formation after mild COVID-19. Study-level information: Largely donor-specific TCR clusters were found.

The CDR3 covers 16 residues. CDR1 and CDR2 from the germline V gene are SGHAT and FQNNGV. Trimming stripped 5 bases from V and 0 bases from J, with 14 bases between. TCRdb re-derived calls from the 5' RACE reads in MiXCR, one entry per CDR3 protein. Of roughly 600,000 distinct CDR3 sequences listed, more than 15% are singletons. Study results and limitations: The pre-infection memory compartment contained some responding clones, suggesting cross-reactive memory joined. Contracting clones from day 15 to 85 had balanced CD4/CD8; later expanders favoured CD4+.

The chain links TRBV11-2 to TRBJ2-1; D is uncertain. Sequences were obtained from PBMCs or a T cell subset sorted from them (not recorded which). The clonotype was recovered from an adult woman who had mild COVID-19 (a few samples of this study predate the infection). Cell type and time point are not known. The CDR3 here is CASSHRHVSSYNEQFF. In nucleotides, the CDR3 is TGTGCCAGCAGCCATCGTCATGTGAGCTCCTACAATGAGCAGTTCTTC.